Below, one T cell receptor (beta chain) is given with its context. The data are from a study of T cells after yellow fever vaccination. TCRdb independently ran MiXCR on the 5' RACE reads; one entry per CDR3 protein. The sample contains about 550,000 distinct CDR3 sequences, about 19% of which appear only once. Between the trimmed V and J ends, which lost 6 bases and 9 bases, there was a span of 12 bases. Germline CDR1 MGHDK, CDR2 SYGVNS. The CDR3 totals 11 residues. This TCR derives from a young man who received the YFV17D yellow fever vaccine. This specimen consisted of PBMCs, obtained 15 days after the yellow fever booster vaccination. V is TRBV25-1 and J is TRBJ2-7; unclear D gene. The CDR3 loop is CASSDLTVQYF. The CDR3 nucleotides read TGTGCCAGCAGCGATCTCACAGTGCAGTACTTC.